The source of this TCR beta chain is a study of shared clonotypes between healthy human individuals. At the level of the study: Each donor's CD8 memory used one plate, CD8 naive two, each CD4 subset three.

The assay was immunoSEQ multiplex PCR, and TCRdb's table has in-frame clones only and misses some. The table records a few hundred thousand clones, more than 95% of them present only once. The CDR3 length is 13 residues. Germline CDR1 and CDR2: ENHRY and SYGVKD. V lost 2 bases to trimming and J lost 1 base, with 3 bases between them. Both subsets, CD45RA+ naive and CD45RA-negative memory, were split from the CD4+ cells. The receptor was isolated from a woman aged 25 to 45 in good health. Input material: naive CD4+ T cells sorted from blood. Subset of the sample: CD45RA+ positively selected. V gene TRBV10-3 combines with J gene TRBJ1-5; no clear D. The CDR3 coding sequence is TGTGCCATCAGTGAGGGGAGCAATCAGCCCCAGCATTTT. It codes for CAISEGSNQPQHF.